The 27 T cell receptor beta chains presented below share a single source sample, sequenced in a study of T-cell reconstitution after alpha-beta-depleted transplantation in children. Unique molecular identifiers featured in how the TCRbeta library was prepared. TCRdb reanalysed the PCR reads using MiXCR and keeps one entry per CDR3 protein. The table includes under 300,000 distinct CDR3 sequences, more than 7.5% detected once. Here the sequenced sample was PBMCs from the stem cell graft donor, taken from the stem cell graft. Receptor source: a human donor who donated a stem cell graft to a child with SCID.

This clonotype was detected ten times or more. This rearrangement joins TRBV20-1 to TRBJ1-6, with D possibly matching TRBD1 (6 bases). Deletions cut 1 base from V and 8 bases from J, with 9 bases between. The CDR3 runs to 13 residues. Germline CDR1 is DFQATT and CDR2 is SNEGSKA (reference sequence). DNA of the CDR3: TGCAGTGCTAGAGTGGACAGATATTCACCCCTCCACTTT. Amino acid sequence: CSARVDRYSPLHF.

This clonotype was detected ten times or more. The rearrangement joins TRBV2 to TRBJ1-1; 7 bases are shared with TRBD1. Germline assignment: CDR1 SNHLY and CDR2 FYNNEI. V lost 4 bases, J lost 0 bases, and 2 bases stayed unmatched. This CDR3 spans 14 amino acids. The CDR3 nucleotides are TGTGCCAGCAGTGTTACAGGGGTGAACACTGAAGCTTTCTTT. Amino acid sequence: CASSVTGVNTEAFF.

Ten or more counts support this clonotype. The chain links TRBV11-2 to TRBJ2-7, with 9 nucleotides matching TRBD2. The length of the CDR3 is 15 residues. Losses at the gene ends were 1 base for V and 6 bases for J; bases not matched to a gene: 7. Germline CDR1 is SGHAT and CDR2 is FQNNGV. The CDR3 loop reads CASSLVGGGAAEQYF. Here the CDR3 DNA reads TGTGCCAGCAGCTTAGTCGGCGGGGGGGCCGCCGAGCAGTACTTC.

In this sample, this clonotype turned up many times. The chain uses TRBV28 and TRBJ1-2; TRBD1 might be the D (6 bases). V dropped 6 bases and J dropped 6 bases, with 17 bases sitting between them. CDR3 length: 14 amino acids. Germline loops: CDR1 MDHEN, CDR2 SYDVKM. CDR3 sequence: CASRTGMRTHGYTF. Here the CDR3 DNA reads TGTGCCAGCAGAACAGGGATGCGTACTCATGGCTACACCTTC.

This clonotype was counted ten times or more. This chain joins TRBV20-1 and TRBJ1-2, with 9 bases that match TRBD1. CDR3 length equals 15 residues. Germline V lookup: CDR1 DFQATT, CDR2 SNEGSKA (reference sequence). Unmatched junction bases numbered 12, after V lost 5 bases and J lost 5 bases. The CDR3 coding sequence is TGCAGTGCTTTAACCGCAGGGACAGGGACATATGGCTACACCTTC. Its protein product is CSALTAGTGTYGYTF.

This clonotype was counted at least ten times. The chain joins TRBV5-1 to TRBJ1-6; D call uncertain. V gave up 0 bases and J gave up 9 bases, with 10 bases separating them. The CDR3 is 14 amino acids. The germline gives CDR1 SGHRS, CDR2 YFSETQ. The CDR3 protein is CASSLAGRSSPLHF. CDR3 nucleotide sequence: TGCGCCAGCAGCTTGGCAGGTCGGAGTTCACCCCTCCACTTT.

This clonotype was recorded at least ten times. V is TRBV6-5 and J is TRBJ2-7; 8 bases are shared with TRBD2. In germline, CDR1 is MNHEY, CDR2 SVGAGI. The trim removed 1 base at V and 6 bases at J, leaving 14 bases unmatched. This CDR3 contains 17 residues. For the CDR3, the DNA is TGTGCCAGCAGTTACTATCCCCTATCCGGGGGGGGATCCGAGCAGTACTTC. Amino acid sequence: CASSYYPLSGGGSEQYF.

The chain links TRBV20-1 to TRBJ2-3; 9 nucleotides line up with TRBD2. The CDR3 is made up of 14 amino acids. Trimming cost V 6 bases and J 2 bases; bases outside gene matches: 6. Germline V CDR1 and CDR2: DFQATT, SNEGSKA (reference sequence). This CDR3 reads CSAIAGDSTDTQYF. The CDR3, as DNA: TGCAGTGCAATAGCGGGGGATTCCACAGATACGCAGTATTTT.

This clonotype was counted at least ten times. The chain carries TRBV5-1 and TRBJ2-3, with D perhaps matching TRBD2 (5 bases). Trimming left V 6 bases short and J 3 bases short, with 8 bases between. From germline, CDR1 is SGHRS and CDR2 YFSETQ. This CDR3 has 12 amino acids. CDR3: CASNPGTDTQYF. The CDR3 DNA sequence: TGCGCCAGCAACCCGGGGACAGATACGCAGTATTTT.

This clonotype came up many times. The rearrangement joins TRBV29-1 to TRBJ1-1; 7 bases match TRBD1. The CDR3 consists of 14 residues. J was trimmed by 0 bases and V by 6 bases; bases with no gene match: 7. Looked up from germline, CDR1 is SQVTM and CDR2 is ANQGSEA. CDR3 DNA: TGCAGCGTCAACCAGGGGGGCATGAACACTGAAGCTTTCTTT. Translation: CSVNQGGMNTEAFF.

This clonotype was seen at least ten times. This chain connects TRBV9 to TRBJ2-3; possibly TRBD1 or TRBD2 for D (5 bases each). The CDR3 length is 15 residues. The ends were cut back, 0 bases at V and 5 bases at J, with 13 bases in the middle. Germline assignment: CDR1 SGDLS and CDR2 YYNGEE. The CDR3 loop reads CASSVEGRWEDTQYF. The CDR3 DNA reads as TGTGCCAGCAGCGTAGAGGGACGGTGGGAAGATACGCAGTATTTT.

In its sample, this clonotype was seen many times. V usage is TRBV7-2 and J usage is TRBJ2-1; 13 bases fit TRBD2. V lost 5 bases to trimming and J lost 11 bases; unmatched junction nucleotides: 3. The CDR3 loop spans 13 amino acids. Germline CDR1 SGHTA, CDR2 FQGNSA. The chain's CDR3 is CASSETSGGKQFF. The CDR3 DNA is TGTGCCAGCAGCGAGACTAGCGGGGGGAAGCAGTTCTTC.

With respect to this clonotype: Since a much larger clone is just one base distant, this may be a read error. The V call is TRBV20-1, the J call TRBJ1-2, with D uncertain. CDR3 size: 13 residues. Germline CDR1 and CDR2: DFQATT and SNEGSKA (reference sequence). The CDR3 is CSASFRGNYGDTF. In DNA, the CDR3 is TGCAGTGCTTCATTTCGGGGTAACTATGGCGACACCTTC.

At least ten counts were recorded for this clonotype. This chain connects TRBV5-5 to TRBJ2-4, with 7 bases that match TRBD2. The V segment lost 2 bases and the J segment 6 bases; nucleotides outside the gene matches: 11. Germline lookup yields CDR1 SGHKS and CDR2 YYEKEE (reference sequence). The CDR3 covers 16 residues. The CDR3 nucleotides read TGTGCCAGCAGCTTTCTTGTAGCGGGTTATGGAAACATTCAGTACTTC. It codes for CASSFLVAGYGNIQYF.

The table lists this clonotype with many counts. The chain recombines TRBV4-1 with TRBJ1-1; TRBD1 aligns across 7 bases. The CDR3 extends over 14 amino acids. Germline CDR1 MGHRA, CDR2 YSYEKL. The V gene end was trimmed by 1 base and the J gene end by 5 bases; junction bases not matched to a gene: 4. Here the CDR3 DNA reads TGCGCCAGCAGCCAAGGTCCGACAGGGACTGAAGCTTTCTTT. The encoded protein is CASSQGPTGTEAFF.

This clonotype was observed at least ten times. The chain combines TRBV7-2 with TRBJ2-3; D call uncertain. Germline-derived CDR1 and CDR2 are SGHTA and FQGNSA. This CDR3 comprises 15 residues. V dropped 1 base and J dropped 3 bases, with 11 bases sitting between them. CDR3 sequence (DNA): TGTGCCAGCAGCTTAGAGGGCAGACAAACAGATACGCAGTATTTT. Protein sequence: CASSLEGRQTDTQYF.

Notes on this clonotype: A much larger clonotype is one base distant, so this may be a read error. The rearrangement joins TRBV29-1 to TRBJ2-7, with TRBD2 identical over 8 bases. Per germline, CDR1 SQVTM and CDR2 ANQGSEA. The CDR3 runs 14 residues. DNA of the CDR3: TGCAGCGTTATCCTGCGGGGGGCGGACTACGAGCAGTCCTTC. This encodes CSVILRGADYEQSF.

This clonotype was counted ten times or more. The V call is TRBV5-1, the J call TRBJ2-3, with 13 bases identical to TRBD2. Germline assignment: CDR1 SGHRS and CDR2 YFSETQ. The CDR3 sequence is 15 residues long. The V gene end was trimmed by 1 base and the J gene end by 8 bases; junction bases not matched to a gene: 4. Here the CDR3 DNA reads TGCGCCAGCAGCTTGACTAGCGGGGGGGCTGGTACGCAGTATTTT. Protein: CASSLTSGGAGTQYF.

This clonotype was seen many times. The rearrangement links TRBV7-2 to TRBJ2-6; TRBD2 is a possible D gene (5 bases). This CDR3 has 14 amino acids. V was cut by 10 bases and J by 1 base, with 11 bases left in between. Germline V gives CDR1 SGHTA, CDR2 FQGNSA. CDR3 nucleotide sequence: TGTGCCATGTCTCGAGGGTCTGGGGCCAACGTCCTGACTTTC. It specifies CAMSRGSGANVLTF.

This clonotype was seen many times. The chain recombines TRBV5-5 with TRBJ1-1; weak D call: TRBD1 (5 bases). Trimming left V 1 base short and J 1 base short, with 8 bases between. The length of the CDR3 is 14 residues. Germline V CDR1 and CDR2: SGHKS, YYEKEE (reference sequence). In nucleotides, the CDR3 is TGTGCCAGCAGCTTGATCAGGGAGAACACTGAAGCTTTCTTT. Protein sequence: CASSLIRENTEAFF.

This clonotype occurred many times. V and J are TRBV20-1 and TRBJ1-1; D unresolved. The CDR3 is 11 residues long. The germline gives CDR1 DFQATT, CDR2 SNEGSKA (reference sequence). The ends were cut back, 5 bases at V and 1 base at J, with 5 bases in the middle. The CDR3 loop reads CSAWKNTEAFF. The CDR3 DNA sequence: TGCAGTGCTTGGAAGAACACTGAAGCTTTCTTT.

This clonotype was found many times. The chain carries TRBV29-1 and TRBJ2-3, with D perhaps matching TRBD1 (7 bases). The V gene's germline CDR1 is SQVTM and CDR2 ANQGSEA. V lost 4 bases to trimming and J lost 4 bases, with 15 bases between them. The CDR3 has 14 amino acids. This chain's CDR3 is CSVVGQGEADTQYF. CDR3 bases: TGCAGCGTTGTGGGGCAGGGGGAGGCAGATACGCAGTATTTT.

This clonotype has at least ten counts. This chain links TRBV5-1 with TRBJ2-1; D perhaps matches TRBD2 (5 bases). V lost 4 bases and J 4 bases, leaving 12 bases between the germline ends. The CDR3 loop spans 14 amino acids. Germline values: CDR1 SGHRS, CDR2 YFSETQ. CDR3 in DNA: TGCGCCAGCAGCCCACAACTAGTGTACAATGAGCAGTTCTTC. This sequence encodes CASSPQLVYNEQFF.

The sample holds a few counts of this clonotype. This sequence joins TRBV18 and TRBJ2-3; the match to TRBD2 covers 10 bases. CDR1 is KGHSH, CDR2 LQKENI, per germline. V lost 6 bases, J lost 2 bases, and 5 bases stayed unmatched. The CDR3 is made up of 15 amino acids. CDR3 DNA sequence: TGTGCCAGCTCTCAACTAGCGGGGCCCACAGATACGCAGTATTTT. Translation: CASSQLAGPTDTQYF.

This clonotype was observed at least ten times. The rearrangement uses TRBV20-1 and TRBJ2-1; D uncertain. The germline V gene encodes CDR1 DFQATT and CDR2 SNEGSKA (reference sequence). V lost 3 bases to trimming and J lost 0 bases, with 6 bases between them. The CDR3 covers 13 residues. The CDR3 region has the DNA TGCAGTGCTAGCCAGGACTCCTACAATGAGCAGTTCTTC. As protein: CSASQDSYNEQFF.

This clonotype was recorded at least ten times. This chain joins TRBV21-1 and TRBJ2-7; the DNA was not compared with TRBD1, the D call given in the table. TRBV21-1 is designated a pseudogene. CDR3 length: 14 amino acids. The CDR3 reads CASSVRDRNYEQYF. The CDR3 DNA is TGTGCCAGCAGCGTCCGGGACAGGAACTACGAGCAGTACTTC.

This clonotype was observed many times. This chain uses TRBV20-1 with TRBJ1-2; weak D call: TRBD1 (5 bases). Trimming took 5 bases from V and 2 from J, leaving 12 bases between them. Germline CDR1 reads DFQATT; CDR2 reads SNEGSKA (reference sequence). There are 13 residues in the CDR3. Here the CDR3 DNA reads TGCAGTGCTGCGGGAGGGGCAAACTATGGCTACACCTTC. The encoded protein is CSAAGGANYGYTF.